The 32 T cell receptor beta chains listed next were all sequenced from one sample in a study of T cell responses to AZD1222 COVID-19 vaccine. Measured with immunoSEQ multiplex PCR; TCRdb has only the in-frame clones, and not every one. The sample shows 90,000 to 150,000 clones, about 90% of them seen only once. Specimen: peripheral blood, collected 28 days after the second AZD1222 dose. The source of these receptors is an adult who received the AZD1222 COVID-19 vaccine.

V is TRBV4-1 and J is TRBJ1-4, with 10 bases identical to TRBD1. The CDR3 sequence is 16 residues long. Looked up from germline, CDR1 is MGHRA and CDR2 is YSYEKL. The junction had 5 bases not matched to a gene; V was cut back by 5 bases and J by 2 bases. The CDR3 sequence: CASSYRQGATNEKLFF. The CDR3 DNA sequence: TGCGCCAGCAGCTATCGACAGGGGGCGACTAATGAAAAACTGTTTTTT.

The chain combines TRBV7-2 with TRBJ1-3; maybe TRBD1 (6 bases). CDR3 size: 13 residues. V was cut by 11 bases and J by 3 bases, with 14 bases left in between. Per the germline V gene, CDR1 is SGHTA and CDR2 is FQGNSA. This CDR3 reads CASRGGFGNTIYF. CDR3 nucleotide sequence: TGTGCCTCTAGGGGGGGGTTTGGAAACACCATATATTTT.

The chain has TRBV3-1 (or the pseudogene TRBV3-2) and TRBJ1-2; D perhaps matches TRBD1 (6 bases). This CDR3 is 16 amino acids long. Trimming took off 3 bases at V and 7 bases at J, with 21 bases between the two ends. The germline V gene encodes CDR1 LGHDT and CDR2 YNNKEL (reference sequence). CDR3 DNA sequence: TGTGCCAGCAGCCAGCGGGCAGGGACACCCGCTGGTGGCTACACCTTC. Protein sequence: CASSQRAGTPAGGYTF.

The chain is built from TRBV27 and TRBJ1-1; D is undetermined. The CDR3 totals 14 residues. The germline gives CDR1 MNHEY, CDR2 SMNVEV (reference sequence). Trimming pared 6 bases from V and 3 bases from J, leaving 14 bases between. The CDR3, as DNA: TGTGCCAGCAGCCCCCTTCTGGGAGACACTGAAGCTTTCTTT. This translates into CASSPLLGDTEAFF.

The chain couples TRBV19 to TRBJ2-7; the D is unclear. CDR1 and CDR2 (germline): LNHDA, SQIVND (reference sequence). There are 10 residues in the CDR3. The V end lost 5 bases, the J end lost 4 bases, and 3 bases lay between the germline ends. The CDR3 nucleotides are TGTGCCAGTAGTTTATACGAGCAGTACTTC. This gives the protein CASSLYEQYF.

The CDR3, as DNA: TGTGCCAGCTCACCACAGGGGTTCAAGAACGAGCAGTACTTC. Translation: CASSPQGFKNEQYF. The chain employs TRBV18 and TRBJ2-7, with D perhaps matching TRBD1 (5 bases). The germline V and J ends were trimmed by 1 base and 5 bases, with 12 bases remaining between them. From germline, CDR1 is KGHSH and CDR2 LQKENI. CDR3 size: 14 residues.

This chain links TRBV6-5 with TRBJ1-2; D remains ambiguous. The CDR3 loop spans 14 amino acids. Germline V CDR1 and CDR2: MNHEY, SVGAGI. Trimming stripped 7 bases from V and 11 bases from J, with 23 bases between. As DNA, the CDR3 is TGTGCCAGCACCGAGAGGCTTAGGGAGCGACGGTACACCTTC. Translated: CASTERLRERRYTF.

V usage is TRBV23-1 and J usage is TRBJ2-3; D is perhaps TRBD1 (6 bases). TRBV23-1 is classed as an ORF, of uncertain function. V gave up 3 bases and J gave up 5 bases, with 18 bases separating them. This CDR3 has 16 amino acids. CDR3 DNA: TGCGCCAGCAGTCAGTACAACAGGGTTTTCAGAGATACGCAGTATTTT. This translates into CASSQYNRVFRDTQYF.

The chain combines TRBV11-2 with TRBJ2-1, with 7 positions matching TRBD2. V dropped 5 bases and J dropped 6; count of bases not matched to a gene: 4. This CDR3 spans 13 amino acids. Germline assignment: CDR1 SGHAT and CDR2 FQNNGV. The CDR3 nucleotides are TGTGCCAGCAGCGCGGGACTACCCAATGAGCAGTTCTTC. Translation: CASSAGLPNEQFF. The full variable domain, in which reference TRBV11-2 and TRBJ2-1 provide the parts outside the CDR3, is EAGVAQSPRYKIIEKRQSVAFWCNPISGHATLYWYQQILGQGPKLLIQFQNNGVVDDSQLPKDRFSAERLKGVDSTLKIQPAKLEDSAVYLCASSAGLPNEQFFGPGTRLTVL.

The J gene is TRBJ2-3, the V gene TRBV18; 8 bases match TRBD1. Trimming took 6 bases from V and 1 from J; bases not matched to a gene: 6. This CDR3 contains 15 residues. The germline V gene encodes CDR1 KGHSH and CDR2 LQKENI. CDR3 coding DNA: TGTGCCAGCTCTCCGGACAGGGTGCGCACAGATACGCAGTATTTT. Amino acids: CASSPDRVRTDTQYF.

J is TRBJ2-7 and V is TRBV28, with unresolved D. V dropped 5 bases and J dropped 3 bases, with 17 bases sitting between them. The CDR3 contains 15 residues. The V gene's germline CDR1 is MDHEN and CDR2 SYDVKM. CDR3 protein: CASSRSHRGRYEQYF. The CDR3 DNA is TGTGCCAGCAGTCGGAGTCACAGAGGCCGCTACGAGCAGTACTTC.

The V gene is TRBV5-1, the J gene TRBJ2-2, with unresolved D. V was shortened by 2 bases and J by 4 bases, with 9 bases between the two germline ends. CDR1 and CDR2 from the germline V gene are SGHRS and YFSETQ. The CDR3 contains 14 residues. The CDR3 nucleotides read TGCGCCAGCAGCTTACCCCCGGTCACCGGGGAGCTGTTTTTT. Its translation is CASSLPPVTGELFF.

This clone was found once. This chain links TRBV5-1 with TRBJ2-7, with 7 bases that match TRBD2. CDR1 is SGHRS and CDR2 is YFSETQ in the germline V gene. The CDR3 totals 13 residues. V lost 4 bases to trimming and J lost 3 bases; unmatched junction nucleotides: 4. The CDR3 DNA follows: TGCGCCAGCAGCGACAGCGGGATCTACGAGCAGTACTTC. Residues: CASSDSGIYEQYF.

The V call is TRBV7-2, the J call TRBJ2-3; possibly TRBD1 for D (7 bases). V gave up 5 bases and J gave up 5 bases, with 11 bases separating them. CDR1 and CDR2 (germline): SGHTA, FQGNSA. The CDR3 is made up of 13 amino acids. The CDR3 DNA sequence: TGTGCCAGCAGCAACAGGGGAGGAGATACGCAGTATTTT. It encodes CASSNRGGDTQYF.

The J gene is TRBJ1-1, the V gene TRBV6-5; 7 positions agree with TRBD1. This CDR3 is 15 amino acids long. The V and J ends lost 2 bases and 6 bases, in that order; junction bases with no gene match: 9. Germline V gene data show CDR1 as MNHEY and CDR2 as SVGAGI. For the CDR3, the DNA is TGTGCCAGCAGTTACGGCAGGGGGTTCTATGCTGAAGCTTTCTTT. Protein sequence: CASSYGRGFYAEAFF.

V usage is TRBV6-5 and J usage is TRBJ1-1, with no clear D. V dropped 4 bases and J dropped 4 bases, with 10 bases sitting between them. CDR1 MNHEY and CDR2 SVGAGI come from the germline V gene. The CDR3 has 13 amino acids. CDR3 region: CASSWTGGTEAFF. Here the CDR3 DNA reads TGTGCCAGCAGTTGGACCGGCGGCACTGAAGCTTTCTTT.

The J gene is TRBJ1-5, the V gene TRBV5-1; 10 bases agree with TRBD1. The trim removed 4 bases at V and 7 bases at J, leaving 5 bases unmatched. This CDR3 is built from 14 residues. Germline CDR1 SGHRS, CDR2 YFSETQ. Here the CDR3 DNA reads TGCGCCAGCAGCACAGGGACAGGGGTGCAGCCCCAGCATTTT. It encodes CASSTGTGVQPQHF.

The chain has TRBV11-3 and TRBJ2-1, with 9 nucleotides matching TRBD2. The length of the CDR3 is 16 residues. Per the germline V gene, CDR1 is SGHNT and CDR2 is YENEEA. V shed 3 bases, J shed 7 bases, and the junction held 10 bases outside the gene matches. This chain's CDR3 is CASSFSSGRSDNEQFF. The CDR3 nucleotides are TGTGCCAGCAGCTTCTCAAGCGGGAGGAGCGATAATGAGCAGTTCTTC.

The chain carries TRBV21-1 and TRBJ1-4. TRBV21-1 is a documented pseudogene. The CDR3 totals 11 residues. The CDR3, as DNA: TGTGCCAGCAAGGAGGGAGGAAAACTGTTTTTT. It codes for CASKEGGKLFF.

This clone appeared a single time. The chain is built from TRBV27 and TRBJ1-2, with D tentatively TRBD1 (5 bases). This CDR3 has 15 amino acids. Germline CDR1 reads MNHEY; CDR2 reads SMNVEV (reference sequence). Trimming shortened V by 5 bases and J by 7 bases, and 20 bases separated the two germline ends. The chain's CDR3 is CASSKIGHPSLGYTF. DNA of the CDR3: TGTGCCAGCAGTAAAATAGGACATCCGTCCCTTGGCTACACCTTC.

The chain is built from TRBV19 and TRBJ1-5; TRBD1 is a possible D gene (6 bases). The CDR3 contains 13 residues. V was trimmed by 6 bases and J by 3 bases, leaving 9 bases between them. CDR1 and CDR2 (germline): LNHDA, SQIVND (reference sequence). In nucleotides, the CDR3 is TGTGCCAGTAGAGGACAGTACAATCAGCCCCAGCATTTT. It translates to CASRGQYNQPQHF.

The rearrangement links TRBV6-6 to TRBJ1-6; no reliable D call. CDR3 length: 19 residues. The germline gives CDR1 MNHNY, CDR2 SVGAGI (reference sequence). The germline V and J ends were trimmed by 5 bases and 0 bases, with 20 bases remaining between them. The CDR3 DNA reads as TGTGCCAGCAGTCCCCCCGGCGCAGGTTCGAGCTCCTATAATTCACCCCTCCACTTT. It is translated as CASSPPGAGSSSYNSPLHF.

The CDR3 region has the DNA TGCGCCAGCAGCACAAACGGACAGGGCTACGAGCAGTACTTC. This gives the protein CASSTNGQGYEQYF. V and J are TRBV5-1 and TRBJ2-7; 8 nucleotides agree with TRBD1. J gave up 3 bases and V 4 bases, and 6 bases lay outside the gene matches. The germline V gene encodes CDR1 SGHRS and CDR2 YFSETQ. The CDR3 totals 14 residues. The complete variable domain, with remaining parts taken from reference TRBV5-1 and TRBJ2-7, reads KAGVTQTPRYLIKTRGQQVTLSCSPISGHRSVSWYQQTPGQGLQFLFEYFSETQRNKGNFPGRFSGRQFSNSRSEMNVSTLELGDSALYLCASSTNGQGYEQYFGPGTRLTVT.

This clone was counted a single time. This rearrangement joins TRBV7-9 to TRBJ1-1, with D perhaps TRBD1 (6 bases). The CDR3 covers 15 residues. From germline, CDR1 is SEHNR and CDR2 FQNEAQ (reference sequence). The ends were cut back, 5 bases at V and 1 base at J, with 14 bases in the middle. For the CDR3, the DNA is TGTGCCAGCAGCACACCGACCAGGGGGAACACTGAAGCTTTCTTT. Amino acids: CASSTPTRGNTEAFF.

The chain recombines TRBV24-1 with TRBJ1-2, with a weak D call TRBD1 (5 bases). Trimming cost V 6 bases and J 2 bases, with 18 bases left between them. The CDR3 length is 16 residues. Germline V CDR1 and CDR2: KGHDR, SFDVKD. CDR3 nucleotide sequence: TGTGCCACCAGTAAATCAACTGGGGACGGAAACTATGGCTACACCTTC. Residues: CATSKSTGDGNYGYTF.

The rearrangement links TRBV6-1 to TRBJ2-1; no clear D gene. The CDR3 consists of 15 residues. CDR1 and CDR2 (germline): MNHNS, SASEGT. The V and J ends lost 2 bases and 3 bases respectively, with 11 bases between them. The CDR3 here is CASSESASDYNEQFF. CDR3 bases: TGTGCCAGCAGTGAAAGCGCTTCGGACTACAATGAGCAGTTCTTC.

The chain combines TRBV5-4 with TRBJ2-3; D tentatively fits TRBD1 or TRBD2 (6 bases each). From germline, CDR1 is SGHNT and CDR2 YYREEE (reference sequence). This CDR3 comprises 13 residues. Trimming stripped 5 bases from V and 6 bases from J, with 13 bases between. The CDR3 sequence: CASSSTGADTQYF. The CDR3 region has the DNA TGTGCCAGCAGTTCTACGGGGGCTGATACGCAGTATTTT.

The V call is TRBV28, the J call TRBJ2-3, with 10 bases identical to TRBD2. CDR3 size: 16 residues. Germline V gene sequence: CDR1 MDHEN, CDR2 SYDVKM. The J segment lost 2 bases and the V segment lost 5 bases, leaving 7 bases of the junction unmatched. The CDR3 is CASSKWLAGDTDTQYF. In DNA form, the CDR3 reads TGTGCCAGCAGTAAGTGGCTAGCGGGGGACACAGATACGCAGTATTTT.

V and J are TRBV5-1 and TRBJ1-1; TRBD1 aligns across 10 bases. The germline CDR1 and CDR2 sequences are SGHRS and YFSETQ. The CDR3 length is 15 residues. The junction had 11 bases not matched to a gene; V was cut back by 4 bases and J by 8 bases. This chain's CDR3 is CASSAGTGDLAEAFF. The CDR3 nucleotides read TGCGCCAGCAGCGCGGGGACAGGGGATCTTGCCGAAGCTTTCTTT.

The chain couples TRBV18 to TRBJ1-1; D uncertain. The ends were cut back, 6 bases at V and 0 bases at J, with 8 bases in the middle. Germline CDR1 is KGHSH and CDR2 is LQKENI. The CDR3 is 13 amino acids. The CDR3 region is CASSRALNTEAFF. The CDR3 DNA follows: TGTGCCAGCTCCCGGGCCCTGAACACTGAAGCTTTCTTT.

This clone showed up just once. J is TRBJ2-3 and V is TRBV6-1; D may be TRBD1 or TRBD2 (5 bases each). CDR1 and CDR2 from the germline V gene are MNHNS and SASEGT. V was clipped by 1 base and J by 5 bases, with 16 bases between them. This CDR3 region has 16 residues. CDR3 in amino acids: CASSEGLRVGGDTQYF. DNA for the CDR3: TGTGCCAGCAGTGAAGGTTTAAGGGTTGGGGGAGATACGCAGTATTTT.

This chain joins TRBV27 and TRBJ1-4, with D unclear. The V and J ends lost 3 bases and 6 bases respectively, with 11 bases between them. This CDR3 is built from 14 residues. Germline CDR1 is MNHEY and CDR2 is SMNVEV (reference sequence). CDR3 bases: TGTGCCAGCAGTTTTGGACGGCGGCATGAAAAACTGTTTTTT. This codes for CASSFGRRHEKLFF.